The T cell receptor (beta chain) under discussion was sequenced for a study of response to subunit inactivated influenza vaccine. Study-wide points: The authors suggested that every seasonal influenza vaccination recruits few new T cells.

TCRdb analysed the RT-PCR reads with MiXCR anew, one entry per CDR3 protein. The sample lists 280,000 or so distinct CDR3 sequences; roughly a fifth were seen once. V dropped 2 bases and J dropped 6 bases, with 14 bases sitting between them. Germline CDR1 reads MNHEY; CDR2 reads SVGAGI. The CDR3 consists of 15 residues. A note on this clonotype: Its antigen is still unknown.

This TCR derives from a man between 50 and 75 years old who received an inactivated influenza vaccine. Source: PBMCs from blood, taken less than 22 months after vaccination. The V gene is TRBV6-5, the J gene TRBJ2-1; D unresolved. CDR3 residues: CASSYPGYGPNEQFF. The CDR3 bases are TGTGCCAGCAGTTACCCCGGATACGGTCCCAATGAGCAGTTCTTC.